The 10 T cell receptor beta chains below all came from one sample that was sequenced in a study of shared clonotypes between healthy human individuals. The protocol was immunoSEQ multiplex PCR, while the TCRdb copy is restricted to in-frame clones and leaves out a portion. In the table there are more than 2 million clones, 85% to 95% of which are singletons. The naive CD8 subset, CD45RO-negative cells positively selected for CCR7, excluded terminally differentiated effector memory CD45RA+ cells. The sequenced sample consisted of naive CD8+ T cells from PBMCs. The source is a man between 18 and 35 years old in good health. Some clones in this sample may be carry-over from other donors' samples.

The CDR3 spells CASSLGAGGKGYTF. The CDR3 DNA reads TGTGCCAGCAGCTTGGGTGCAGGGGGCAAAGGCTACACCTTC. V is TRBV5-6 and J is TRBJ1-2, with 8 bases lining up with TRBD1. The CDR3 has 14 amino acids. The germline gives CDR1 SGHDT, CDR2 YYEEEE. The junction had 6 bases not matched to a gene; V was cut back by 0 bases and J by 8 bases.

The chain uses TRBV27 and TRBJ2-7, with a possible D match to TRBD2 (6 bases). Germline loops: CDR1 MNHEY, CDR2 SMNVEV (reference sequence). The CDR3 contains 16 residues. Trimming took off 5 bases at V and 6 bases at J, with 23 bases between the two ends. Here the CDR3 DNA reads TGTGCCAGCAGTCCCTTTCGGACTACCATACGGATCGAGCAGTACTTC. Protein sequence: CASSPFRTTIRIEQYF.

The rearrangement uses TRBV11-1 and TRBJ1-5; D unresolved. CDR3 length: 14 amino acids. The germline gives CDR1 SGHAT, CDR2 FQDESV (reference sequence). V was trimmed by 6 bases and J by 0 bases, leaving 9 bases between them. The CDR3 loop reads CASRLTDSNQPQHF. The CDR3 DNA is TGTGCCAGCAGACTCACAGATAGCAATCAGCCCCAGCATTTT.

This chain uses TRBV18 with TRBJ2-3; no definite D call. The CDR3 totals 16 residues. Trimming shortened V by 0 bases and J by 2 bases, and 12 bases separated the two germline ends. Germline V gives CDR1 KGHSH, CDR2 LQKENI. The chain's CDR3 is CASSPPLARPTDTQYF. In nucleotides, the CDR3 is TGTGCCAGCTCACCACCCCTGGCCAGGCCCACAGATACGCAGTATTTT.

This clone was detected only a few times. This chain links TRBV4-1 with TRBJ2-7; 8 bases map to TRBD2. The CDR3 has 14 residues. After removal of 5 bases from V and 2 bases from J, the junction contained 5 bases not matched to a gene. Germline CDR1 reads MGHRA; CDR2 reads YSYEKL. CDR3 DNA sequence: TGCGCCAGCAGCTTCGGGACTAGTGCCTACGAGCAGTACTTC. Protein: CASSFGTSAYEQYF.

CDR3 DNA sequence: TGTGCCTGGAGTAGTCTTAGCGGGAATGAGCAGTTCTTC. It encodes CAWSSLSGNEQFF. The gene calls are TRBV30 and TRBJ2-1; 7 bases fit TRBD2. Germline V gene sequence: CDR1 GTSNPN, CDR2 SVGIG (reference sequence). This CDR3 region has 13 residues. Trimming removed 2 bases from V and 7 bases from J; junction bases left unmatched: 5.

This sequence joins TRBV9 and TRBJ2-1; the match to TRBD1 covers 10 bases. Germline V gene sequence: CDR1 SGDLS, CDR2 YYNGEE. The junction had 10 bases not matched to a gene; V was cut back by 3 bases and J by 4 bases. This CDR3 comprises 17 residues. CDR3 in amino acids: CASSAGRGDRGYNEQFF. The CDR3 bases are TGTGCCAGCAGCGCTGGCCGGGGGGACAGGGGATACAATGAGCAGTTCTTC. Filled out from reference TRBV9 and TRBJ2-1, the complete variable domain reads DSGVTQTPKHLITATGQRVTLRCSPRSGDLSVYWYQQSLDQGLQFLIQYYNGEERAKGNILERFSAQQFPDLHSELNLSSLELGDSALYFCASSAGRGDRGYNEQFFGPGTRLTVL.

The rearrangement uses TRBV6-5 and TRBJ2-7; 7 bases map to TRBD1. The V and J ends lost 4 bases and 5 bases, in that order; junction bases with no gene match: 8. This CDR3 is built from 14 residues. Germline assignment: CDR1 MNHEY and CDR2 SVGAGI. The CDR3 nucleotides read TGTGCCAGCAGTTTCACAGGGGAAAGAGACGAGCAGTACTTC. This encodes CASSFTGERDEQYF.

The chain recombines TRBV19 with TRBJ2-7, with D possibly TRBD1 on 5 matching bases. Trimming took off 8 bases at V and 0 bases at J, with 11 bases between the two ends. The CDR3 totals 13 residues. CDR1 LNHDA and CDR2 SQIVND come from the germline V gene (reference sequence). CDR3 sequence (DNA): TGTGCCAGTGGCGCAGGGCCCTCCTACGAGCAGTACTTC. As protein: CASGAGPSYEQYF. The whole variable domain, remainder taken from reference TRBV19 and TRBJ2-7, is DGGITQSPKYLFRKEGQNVTLSCEQNLNHDAMYWYRQDPGQGLRLIYYSQIVNDFQKGDIAEGYSVSREKKESFPLTVTSAQKNPTAFYLCASGAGPSYEQYFGPGTRLTVT.

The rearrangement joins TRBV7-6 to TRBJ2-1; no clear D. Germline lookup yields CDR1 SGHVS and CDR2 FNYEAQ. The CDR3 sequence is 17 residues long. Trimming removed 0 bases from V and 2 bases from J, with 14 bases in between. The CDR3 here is CASSLASSILAYNEQFF. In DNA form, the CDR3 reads TGTGCCAGCAGCTTAGCGAGCAGTATCTTGGCCTACAATGAGCAGTTCTTC. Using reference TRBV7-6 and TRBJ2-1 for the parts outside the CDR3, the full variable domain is GAGVSQSPRYKVTKRGQDVALRCDPISGHVSLYWYRQALGQGPEFLTYFNYEAQQDKSGLPNDRFSAERPEGSISTLTIQRTEQRDSAMYRCASSLASSILAYNEQFFGPGTRLTVL.